The clone carrying this T cell receptor beta chain occurred a few times. Its target is not known. This sample stems from a study of T cell repertoires in cytomegalovirus infection. Study-wide background: Carrying CMV and the relevant HLA type showed in public TCR beta signatures. Whole-study findings and limits: Identification of carriers of CMV plus the relevant HLA was performed using cumulative public TCR beta family frequency.

TCRdb ran MiXCR on the reads and lists one entry per CDR3 protein. The sample shows more than 350,000 distinct CDR3 sequences, 25% to 40% of them seen only once. The sample was PBMCs. The sequence derives from a human donor in good health (CMV status not recorded). Some clones in this sample may be carry-over from other donors' samples.

CDR3 in amino acids: CASSIDRPGRRGTEAFF. In DNA form, the CDR3 reads TGTGCCAGTAGTATAGATCGCCCCGGACGGCGAGGGACTGAAGCTTTCTTT. The gene calls are TRBV19 and TRBJ1-1; no firm D call. This CDR3 spans 17 amino acids. V lost 0 bases and J 5 bases, leaving 19 bases between the germline ends. Per the germline V gene, CDR1 is LNHDA and CDR2 is SQIVND (reference sequence).